The clone carrying this T cell receptor (beta chain) came up once. Its antigen is not known. Germline-derived CDR1 and CDR2 are MNHEY and SVGAGI. V dropped 2 bases and J dropped 4; count of bases not matched to a gene: 1. The CDR3 runs to 14 residues. This sample was included in a study of cytomegalovirus exposure and HLA in healthy donors. Study-wide points: Among TCR beta chains of equal frequency, HLA-associated ones were more clonally expanded in a later analysis. When analyzed later, a missense DCLRE1C variant was found to be linked to TCR beta V- and J-gene trimming. It was taken for granted in presence/absence analyses that sequencing depth across donors was roughly uniform.

PCR employed 60 Vbeta and 13 Jbeta primers. Using immunoSEQ multiplex PCR, the repertoire was profiled, and TCRdb retains in-frame clones only, with some absent. The sample shows fewer than 150,000 clones, about 73% of them seen only once. This chain uses TRBV6-5 with TRBJ1-3; the match to TRBD1 covers 8 bases. This receptor was obtained from a middle-aged woman in good health and CMV-seronegative. Sequenced input: PBMCs. The CDR3 region is CASSYQGAGNTIYF. The CDR3, as DNA: TGTGCCAGCAGTTACCAGGGGGCCGGAAACACCATATATTTT.